The T cell receptor (beta chain) under discussion was sequenced for a study of blood T cell repertoires in COVID-19. For the study at large: Material from acute and convalescent COVID-19 was sourced from the United States, Italy and Spain. T cells, B-cell-depleted T cells, or PBMCs supplied cDNA or gDNA.

This clone was picked up a small number of times. This CDR3 comprises 11 residues. Germline CDR1 is SNHLY and CDR2 is FYNNEI. Trimming pared 5 bases from V and 3 bases from J, leaving 5 bases between. Per the original data handling: Using reference gene primer amplification, nucleated cell counts were estimated. The repertoire was sequenced with immunoSEQ multiplex PCR; TCRdb's copy has only in-frame clones and lacks some. D and trimming were read from the DNA, whereas the V and J calls and clone size are those reported in that table. The table shows over 200,000 clones, with approximately 81% occurring only once.

The chain combines TRBV2 with TRBJ2-7, with D uncertain. Specimen: peripheral blood. The TCR was taken from a woman of 80 years or more with acute or convalescent COVID-19. CDR3: CASSQNYEQYF. The CDR3 DNA sequence: TGTGCCAGCAGTCAAAACTACGAGCAGTACTTC.